The 3 T cell receptor beta chains in this list originate from one sample, sequenced in a study of cytomegalovirus exposure and HLA in healthy donors. The primer mix had 60 Vbeta and 13 Jbeta primers. Sequenced by immunoSEQ multiplex PCR; TCRdb stores in-frame clones only, minus some. The sample has around 130,000 clones, around 8.5% seen once. The sample was PBMCs. The receptor set was obtained from a man aged 35-49 years in good health and CMV-seronegative.

This clone was found a few times. The V gene is TRBV7-2, the J gene TRBJ2-2, with 9 bases lining up with TRBD2. Germline trimming cut 2 bases from V and 5 bases from J; bases unmatched to any gene: 9. CDR1 SGHTA and CDR2 FQGNSA come from the germline V gene. This CDR3 spans 17 amino acids. The CDR3 DNA follows: TGTGCCAGCAGCTTAAGAGGAGGGCTAGCGGGGACCGGGGAGCTGTTTTTT. Translation gives CASSLRGGLAGTGELFF. Based on the CDR3 plus reference TRBV7-2 and TRBJ2-2, the full variable domain is GAGVSQSPSNKVTEKGKDVELRCDPISGHTALYWYRQSLGQGLEFLIYFQGNSAPDKSGLPSDRFSAERTGGSVSTLTIQRTQQEDSAVYLCASSLRGGLAGTGELFFGEGSRLTVL.

The V gene is TRBV7-2, the J gene TRBJ2-7, with 11 nucleotides matching TRBD2. Per the germline V gene, CDR1 is SGHTA and CDR2 is FQGNSA. The CDR3 extends over 14 amino acids. Unmatched junction bases numbered 1, after V lost 3 bases and J lost 3 bases. The CDR3: CASSFGTSGYEQYF. The CDR3 region has the DNA TGTGCCAGCAGCTTCGGGACTAGCGGCTACGAGCAGTACTTC.

This clone was counted between two and nine times. This chain connects TRBV11-3 to TRBJ2-3; maybe TRBD2 (6 bases). Germline V gene lookup returns CDR1 SGHNT and CDR2 YENEEA. V was clipped by 1 base and J by 5 bases, with 10 bases between them. This CDR3 is 14 amino acids long. The CDR3 DNA sequence: TGTGCCAGCAGCTTAGGCACGGGAGAAGATACGCAGTATTTT. Residues: CASSLGTGEDTQYF.